This TCR beta chain is from a study of OX40 agonist ivuxolimab in advanced cancers. The wider study: Treatment of patients was with ivuxolimab, an agonistic anti-OX40 (CD134) antibody.

Per the germline V gene, CDR1 is SGHTS and CDR2 is YDEGEE. Trimming cost V 0 bases and J 3 bases; bases outside gene matches: 13. The CDR3 is 18 amino acids. Here immunoSEQ multiplex PCR was the method, and the copy in TCRdb shows in-frame clones only, minus some. The sample records 50,000 or so clones, 87% being singletons. This clone was picked up one time. The material was CD4+ or CD8+ T cells sorted from blood, obtained in a trial of the OX40 agonist ivuxolimab. The chain employs TRBV5-8 and TRBJ1-1; 8 nucleotides line up with TRBD1. The clonotype originates from an adult with an advanced solid tumor such as melanoma, head and neck, liver or kidney cancer. The DNA of the CDR3 is TGTGCCAGCAGCTTGGTATCAGGGACAGGTATCAGGGACACTGAAGCTTTCTTT. As protein: CASSLVSGTGIRDTEAFF.